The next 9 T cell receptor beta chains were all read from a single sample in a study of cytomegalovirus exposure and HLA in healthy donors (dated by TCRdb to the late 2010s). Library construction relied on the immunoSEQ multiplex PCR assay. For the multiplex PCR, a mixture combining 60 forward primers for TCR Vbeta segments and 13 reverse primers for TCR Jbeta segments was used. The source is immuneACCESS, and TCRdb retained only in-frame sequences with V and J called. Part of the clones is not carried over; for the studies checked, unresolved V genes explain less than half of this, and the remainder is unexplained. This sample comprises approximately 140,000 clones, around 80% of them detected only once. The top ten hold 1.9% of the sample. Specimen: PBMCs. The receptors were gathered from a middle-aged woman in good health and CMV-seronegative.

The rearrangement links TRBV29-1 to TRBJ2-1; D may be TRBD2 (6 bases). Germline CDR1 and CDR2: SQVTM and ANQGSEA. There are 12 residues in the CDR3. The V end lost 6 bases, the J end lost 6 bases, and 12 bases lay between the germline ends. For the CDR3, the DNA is TGCAGCGTAGGGCGCGGGATCAATGAGCAGTTCTTC. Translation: CSVGRGINEQFF.

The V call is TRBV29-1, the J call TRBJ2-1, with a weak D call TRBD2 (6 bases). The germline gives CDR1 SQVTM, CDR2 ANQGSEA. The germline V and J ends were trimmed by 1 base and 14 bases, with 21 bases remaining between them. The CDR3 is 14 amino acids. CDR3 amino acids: CSVEGPSGDWRKFF. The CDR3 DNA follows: TGCAGCGTTGAAGGTCCCTCGGGGGACTGGAGGAAGTTCTTC.

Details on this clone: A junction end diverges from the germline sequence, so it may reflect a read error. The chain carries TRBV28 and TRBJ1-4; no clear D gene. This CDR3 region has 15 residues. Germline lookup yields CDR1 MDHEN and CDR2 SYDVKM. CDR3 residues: CASSLSGITSEKLFF. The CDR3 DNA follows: TGTGCCAGCAGTTTATCTGGAATAACTAGTGAAAAACTGTTTTTT. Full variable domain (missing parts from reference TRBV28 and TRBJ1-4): DVKVTQSSRYLVKRTGEKVFLECVQDMDHENMFWYRQDPGLGLRLIYFSYDVKMKEKGDIPEGYSVSREKKERFSLILESASTNQTSMYLCASSLSGITSEKLFFGSGTQLSVL.

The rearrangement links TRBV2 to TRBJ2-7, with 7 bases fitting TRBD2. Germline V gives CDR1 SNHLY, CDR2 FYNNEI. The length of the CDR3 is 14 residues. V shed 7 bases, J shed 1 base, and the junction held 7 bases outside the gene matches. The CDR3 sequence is CASMGGSSSYEQYF. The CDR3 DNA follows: TGTGCCAGCATGGGCGGGAGTAGTTCCTACGAGCAGTACTTC.

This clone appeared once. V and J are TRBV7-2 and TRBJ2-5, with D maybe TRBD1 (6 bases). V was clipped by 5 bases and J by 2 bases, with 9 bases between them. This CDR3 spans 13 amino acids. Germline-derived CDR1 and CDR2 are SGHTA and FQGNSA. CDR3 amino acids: CASSRGKQETQYF. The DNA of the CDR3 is TGTGCCAGCAGCAGGGGGAAACAAGAGACCCAGTACTTC.

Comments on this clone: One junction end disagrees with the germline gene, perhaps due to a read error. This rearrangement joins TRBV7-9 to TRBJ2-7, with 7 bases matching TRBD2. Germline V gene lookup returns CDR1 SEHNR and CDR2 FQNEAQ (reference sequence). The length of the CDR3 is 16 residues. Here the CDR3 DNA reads TGTTCCAGCAGCTTGAGTTCAGCGGGGTGGAAAGTCGAGCAGTACTTC. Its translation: CSSSLSSAGWKVEQYF.

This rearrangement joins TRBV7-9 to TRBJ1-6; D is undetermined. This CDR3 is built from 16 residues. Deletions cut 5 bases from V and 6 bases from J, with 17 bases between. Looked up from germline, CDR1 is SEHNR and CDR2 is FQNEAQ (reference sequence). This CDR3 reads CASSPPSGGFNSPLHF. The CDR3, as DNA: TGTGCCAGCAGCCCGCCCTCGGGAGGTTTTAATTCACCCCTCCACTTT.

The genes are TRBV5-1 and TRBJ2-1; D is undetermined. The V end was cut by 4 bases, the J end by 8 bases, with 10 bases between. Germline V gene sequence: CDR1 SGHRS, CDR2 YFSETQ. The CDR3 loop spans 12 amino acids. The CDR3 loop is CASSEQQDEQFF. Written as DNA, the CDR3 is TGCGCCAGCAGCGAACAGCAGGATGAGCAGTTCTTC.

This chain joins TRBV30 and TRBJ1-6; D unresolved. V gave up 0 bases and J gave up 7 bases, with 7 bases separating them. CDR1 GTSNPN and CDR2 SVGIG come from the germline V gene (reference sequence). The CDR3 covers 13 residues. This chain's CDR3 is CAWSVSLNSPLHF. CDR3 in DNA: TGTGCCTGGAGTGTATCCCTAAATTCACCCCTCCACTTT.